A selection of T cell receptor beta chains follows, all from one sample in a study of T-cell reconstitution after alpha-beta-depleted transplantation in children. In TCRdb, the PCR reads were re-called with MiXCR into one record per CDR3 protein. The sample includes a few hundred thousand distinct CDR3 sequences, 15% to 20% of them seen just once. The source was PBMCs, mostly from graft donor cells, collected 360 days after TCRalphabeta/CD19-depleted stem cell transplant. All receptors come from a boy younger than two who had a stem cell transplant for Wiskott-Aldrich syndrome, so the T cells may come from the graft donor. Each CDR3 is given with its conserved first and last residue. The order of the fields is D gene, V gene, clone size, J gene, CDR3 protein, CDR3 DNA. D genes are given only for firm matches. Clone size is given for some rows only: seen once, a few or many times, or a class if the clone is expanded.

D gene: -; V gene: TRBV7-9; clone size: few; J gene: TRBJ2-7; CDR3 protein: CASNPGHAGKEYF; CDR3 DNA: TGTGCCAGCAACCCCGGCCACGCAGGCAAGGAGTACTTC
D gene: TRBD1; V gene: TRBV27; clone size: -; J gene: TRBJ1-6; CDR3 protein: CASSFYPGTGRGSPLHF; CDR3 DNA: TGTGCCAGCAGTTTCTATCCCGGGACAGGGCGAGGTTCACCCCTCCACTTT
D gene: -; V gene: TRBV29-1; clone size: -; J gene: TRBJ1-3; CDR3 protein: CSVGGLPGNTIYF; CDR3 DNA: TGCAGCGTTGGGGGACTCCCTGGAAACACCATATATTTT
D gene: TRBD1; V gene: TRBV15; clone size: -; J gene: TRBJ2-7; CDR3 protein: CATSRKTGGLTYEQYF; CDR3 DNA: TGTGCCACCAGCAGGAAAACAGGGGGGCTCACCTACGAGCAGTACTTC
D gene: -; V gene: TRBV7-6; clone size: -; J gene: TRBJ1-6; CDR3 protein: CASSLDTSYNSPLHF; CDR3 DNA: TGTGCCAGCAGCTTGGATACCTCCTATAATTCACCCCTCCACTTT
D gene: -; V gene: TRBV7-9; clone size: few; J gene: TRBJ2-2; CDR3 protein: CASSLFRQAGELFF; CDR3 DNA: TGTGCCAGCAGCTTATTTAGGCAGGCCGGGGAGCTGTTTTTT
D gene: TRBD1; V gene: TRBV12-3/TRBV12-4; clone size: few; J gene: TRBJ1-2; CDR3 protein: CASSFGTGYGYTF; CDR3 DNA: TGTGCCAGCAGTTTCGGGACAGGGTATGGCTACACCTTC
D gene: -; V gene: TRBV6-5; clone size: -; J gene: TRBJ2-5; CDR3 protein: CASSYSKTQYF; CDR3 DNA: TGTGCCAGCAGTTACTCAAAGACCCAGTACTTC
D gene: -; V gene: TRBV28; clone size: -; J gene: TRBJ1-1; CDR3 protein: CASSRLGDTEAFF; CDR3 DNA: TGTGCCAGTAGCCGGCTAGGGGACACTGAAGCTTTCTTT
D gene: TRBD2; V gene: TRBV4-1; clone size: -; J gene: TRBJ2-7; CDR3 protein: CASSQFAGALPGEQYF; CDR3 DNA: TGCGCCAGCAGCCAATTTGCGGGAGCCCTCCCTGGCGAGCAGTACTTC
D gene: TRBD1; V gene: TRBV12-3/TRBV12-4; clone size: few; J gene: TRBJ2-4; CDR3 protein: CASSLGQGWHIQYF; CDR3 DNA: TGTGCCAGCAGTTTGGGACAGGGGTGGCACATTCAGTACTTC
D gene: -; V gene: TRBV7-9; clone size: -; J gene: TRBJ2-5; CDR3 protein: CASSTLFGLETQYF; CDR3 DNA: TGTGCCAGCAGCACCCTTTTTGGGCTCGAGACCCAGTACTTC
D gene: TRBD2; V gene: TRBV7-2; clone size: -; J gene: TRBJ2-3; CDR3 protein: CASSLVAGISDTQYF; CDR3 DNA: TGTGCCAGCAGCTTGGTAGCGGGAATATCGGATACGCAGTATTTT
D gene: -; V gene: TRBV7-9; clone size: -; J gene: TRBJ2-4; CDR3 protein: CASSHRTDTNIQYF; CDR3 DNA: TGTGCCAGCAGCCACCGGACGGACACGAACATTCAGTACTTC
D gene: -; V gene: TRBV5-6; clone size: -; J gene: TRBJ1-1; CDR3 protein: CASSLGSPRNTEAFF; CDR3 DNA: TGTGCCAGCAGCTTGGGCTCGCCGAGGAACACTGAAGCTTTCTTT
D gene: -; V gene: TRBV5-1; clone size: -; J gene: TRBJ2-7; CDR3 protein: CASGQGPSYEQYF; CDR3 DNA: TGCGCCAGCGGTCAGGGACCTTCCTACGAGCAGTACTTC
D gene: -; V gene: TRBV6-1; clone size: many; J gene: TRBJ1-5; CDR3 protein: CASKPPGAANQPQHF; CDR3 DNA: TGTGCCAGCAAACCTCCAGGGGCTGCAAATCAGCCCCAGCATTTT
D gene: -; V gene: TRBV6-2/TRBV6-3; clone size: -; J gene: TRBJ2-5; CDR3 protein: CASSLLASETQYF; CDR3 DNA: TGTGCCAGCAGTCTTCTAGCGTCAGAGACCCAGTACTTC
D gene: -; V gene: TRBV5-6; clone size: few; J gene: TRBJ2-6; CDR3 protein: CASRRGTSSGANVLTF; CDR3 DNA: TGTGCCAGCAGACGAGGGACTTCCTCTGGGGCCAACGTCCTGACTTTC
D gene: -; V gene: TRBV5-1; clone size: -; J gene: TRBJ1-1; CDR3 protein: CASSLEGGLGAFF; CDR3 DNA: TGCGCCAGCAGCTTGGAAGGGGGGCTCGGAGCTTTCTTT
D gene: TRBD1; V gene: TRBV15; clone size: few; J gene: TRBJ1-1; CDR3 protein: CATSPPTGDTEAFF; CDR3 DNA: TGTGCCACCAGCCCCCCCACAGGGGACACTGAAGCTTTCTTT
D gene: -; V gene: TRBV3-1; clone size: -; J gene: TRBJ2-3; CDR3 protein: CASSQYRGTDTQYF; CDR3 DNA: TGTGCCAGCAGCCAGTACCGGGGGACAGATACGCAGTATTTT
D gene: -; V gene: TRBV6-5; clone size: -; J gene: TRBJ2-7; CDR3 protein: CASSYAVGTYEQYF; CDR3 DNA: TGTGCCAGCAGTTACGCCGTGGGCACCTACGAGCAGTACTTC
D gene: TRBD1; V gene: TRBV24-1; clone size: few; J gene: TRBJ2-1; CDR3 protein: CATSDPPADRKIF; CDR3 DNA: TGTGCCACCAGTGATCCCCCGGCGGACAGGAAGATCTTC
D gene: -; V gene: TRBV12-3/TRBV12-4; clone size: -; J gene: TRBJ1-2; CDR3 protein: CASSFSRSSVGGYTF; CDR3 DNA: TGTGCCAGCAGTTTCTCTCGGAGTTCGGTTGGAGGCTACACCTTC
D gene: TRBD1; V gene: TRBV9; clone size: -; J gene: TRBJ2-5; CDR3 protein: CASSVGDRGRETQYF; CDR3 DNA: TGTGCCAGCAGCGTAGGGGACAGGGGGAGGGAGACCCAGTACTTC
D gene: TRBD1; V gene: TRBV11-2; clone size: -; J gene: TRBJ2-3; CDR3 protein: CASSLGGTVTDTQYF; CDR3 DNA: TGTGCCAGCAGCTTAGGAGGGACAGTCACAGATACGCAGTATTTT
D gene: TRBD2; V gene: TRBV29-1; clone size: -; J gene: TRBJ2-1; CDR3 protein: CSVCTRTSGRAYRDEQFF; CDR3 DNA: TGCAGCGTCTGCACACGGACTAGCGGGAGGGCCTACAGGGATGAGCAGTTCTTC